The TCR beta chain under discussion was sequenced for a study of blood T cell repertoires in COVID-19. Study-wide context: The samples span acute and convalescent COVID-19 from the United States, Italy and Spain. The cDNA or gDNA used as material had been derived from T cells, B-cell-depleted T cells, or PBMCs.

In germline, CDR1 is SGHTA, CDR2 FQGNSA. Trimming took 5 bases from V and 1 from J; bases not matched to a gene: 10. This CDR3 has 17 amino acids. Here immunoSEQ multiplex PCR was the method, and the copy in TCRdb shows in-frame clones only, minus some. The profile shows some 120,000 clones, around four fifths of them singletons. The chain uses TRBV7-2 and TRBJ2-5; TRBD2 matches 10 bases. The sample consisted of peripheral blood. This TCR derives from a man aged 80 or over with acute or convalescent COVID-19. CDR3 DNA: TGTGCCAGCAGCCCGAGATACAGCGGGGGGGGCCAAGAGACCCAGTACTTC. Protein sequence: CASSPRYSGGGQETQYF.